A single sample gave rise to the 8 T cell receptor beta chains below, sequenced in a study of T cell clonotyping in hematopoietic cell transplantation. Indicated time point: recipient sample about 28 days before transplant, after cytoreduction. Assay: immunoSEQ multiplex PCR; the TCRdb copy retains only in-frame clones and omits some. This sample yields 46,000 or so clones, of which approximately 90% are seen a single time; about 6% belongs to the top ten. The specimen comprised peripheral blood mononuclear cells, sampled before stem cell transplant. Every receptor here comes from a man in his 60s with biphenotypic leukemia. Some clones in this sample may be carry-over from other donors' samples.

This rearrangement joins TRBV7-8 to TRBJ2-3; perhaps TRBD2 as D (6 bases). From germline, CDR1 is SGHVS and CDR2 FQNEAQ. This CDR3 has 16 residues. V shed 3 bases and J shed 1 base, with 14 bases lying between them. The CDR3 is CASSLARGIGTDTQYF. The CDR3, as DNA: TGTGCCAGCAGCTTGGCGCGGGGAATAGGCACAGATACGCAGTATTTT. The full variable domain, its missing parts supplied by reference TRBV7-8 and TRBJ2-3, is GAGVSQSPRYKVAKRGQDVALRCDPISGHVSLFWYQQALGQGPEFLTYFQNEAQLDKSGLPSDRFFAERPEGSVSTLKIQRTQQEDSAVYLCASSLARGIGTDTQYFGPGTRLTVL.

The J gene is TRBJ2-3, the V gene TRBV14, with D uncertain. Trimming removed 3 bases from V and 2 bases from J, with 9 bases in between. Germline values: CDR1 SGHDN, CDR2 FVKESK. The CDR3 has 14 amino acids. CDR3 amino acids: CASSQSVTTDTQYF. For the CDR3, the DNA is TGTGCCAGCAGCCAGTCTGTTACCACAGATACGCAGTATTTT.

In DNA form, the CDR3 reads TGTGCCTGGATTACTGTTGGAAACACCATATATTTT. Its translation is CAWITVGNTIYF. The chain is built from TRBV30 and TRBJ1-3; D unresolved. Trimming took off 4 bases at V and 3 bases at J, with 7 bases between the two ends. Germline V gene data show CDR1 as GTSNPN and CDR2 as SVGIG (reference sequence). The CDR3 has 12 amino acids.

CDR3 loop: CASSQLGGPMNTEAFF. The CDR3, as DNA: TGTGCCAGCAGCCAATTGGGTGGTCCTATGAACACTGAAGCTTTCTTT. The chain uses TRBV28 and TRBJ1-1; D ambiguous. Trimming shortened V by 6 bases and J by 0 bases, and 17 bases separated the two germline ends. CDR3 length: 16 residues. CDR1 MDHEN and CDR2 SYDVKM come from the germline V gene. The full variable domain, in which reference TRBV28 and TRBJ1-1 provide the parts outside the CDR3, is DVKVTQSSRYLVKRTGEKVFLECVQDMDHENMFWYRQDPGLGLRLIYFSYDVKMKEKGDIPEGYSVSREKKERFSLILESASTNQTSMYLCASSQLGGPMNTEAFFGQGTRLTVV.

The chain couples TRBV5-1 to TRBJ1-1; 8 bases are shared with TRBD1. Germline CDR1 reads SGHRS; CDR2 reads YFSETQ. The CDR3 sequence is 14 residues long. J was trimmed by 3 bases and V by 2 bases; bases with no gene match: 3. CDR3 sequence: CASSFLQGDTEAFF. CDR3 nucleotide sequence: TGCGCCAGCAGCTTTTTACAGGGGGACACTGAAGCTTTCTTT.

The chain links TRBV30 to TRBJ1-1; maybe TRBD1 (5 bases). The CDR3 totals 15 residues. Trimming pared 0 bases from V and 1 base from J, leaving 12 bases between. Germline values: CDR1 GTSNPN, CDR2 SVGIG (reference sequence). CDR3 residues: CAWSVGGAENTEAFF. CDR3 in DNA: TGTGCCTGGAGTGTGGGCGGGGCAGAGAACACTGAAGCTTTCTTT.

The sample holds a few counts of this clone. CDR3 nucleotide sequence: TGTGCCAGCATAGGTGTCGGCTACGAGCAGTACTTC. Residues: CASIGVGYEQYF. V gene TRBV28 combines with J gene TRBJ2-7, with unresolved D. Trimming shortened V by 7 bases and J by 3 bases, and 10 bases separated the two germline ends. The CDR3 has 12 amino acids. CDR1 is MDHEN, CDR2 SYDVKM, per germline.

This chain links TRBV5-6 with TRBJ2-3; either TRBD1 or TRBD2 may supply D (6 bases each). In germline, CDR1 is SGHDT, CDR2 YYEEEE. The V end was cut by 4 bases, the J end by 6 bases, with 21 bases between. The CDR3 has 16 amino acids. DNA for the CDR3: TGTGCCAGCAGCGGACAGCGCGGGGCCGTTCTTGATACGCAGTATTTT. Encoded protein: CASSGQRGAVLDTQYF. Filled out from reference TRBV5-6 and TRBJ2-3, the complete variable domain reads DAGVTQSPTHLIKTRGQQVTLRCSPKSGHDTVSWYQQALGQGPQFIFQYYEEEERQRGNFPDRFSGHQFPNYSSELNVNALLLGDSALYLCASSGQRGAVLDTQYFGPGTRLTVL.